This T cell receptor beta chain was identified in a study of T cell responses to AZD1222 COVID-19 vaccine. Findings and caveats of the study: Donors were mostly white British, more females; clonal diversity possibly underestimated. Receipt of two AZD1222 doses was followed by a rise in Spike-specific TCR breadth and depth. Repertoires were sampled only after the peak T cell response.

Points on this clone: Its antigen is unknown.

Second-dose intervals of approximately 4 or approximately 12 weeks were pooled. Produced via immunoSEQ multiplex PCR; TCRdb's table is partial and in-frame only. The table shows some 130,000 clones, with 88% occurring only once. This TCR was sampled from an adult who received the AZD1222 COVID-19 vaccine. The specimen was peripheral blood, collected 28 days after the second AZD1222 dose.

CDR3 nucleotide sequence: TGTGCCAGCAGTGATGGCAGGGAAGGTGGAAACACCATATATTTT. This encodes CASSDGREGGNTIYF. The V gene is TRBV25-1, the J gene TRBJ1-3, with D possibly matching TRBD1 (5 bases). Looked up from germline, CDR1 is MGHDK and CDR2 is SYGVNS. Trimming stripped 3 bases from V and 3 bases from J, with 12 bases between. This CDR3 spans 15 amino acids.